This T cell receptor (beta chain) appears in the sequencing data of a study of blood T cells in healthy people across ages. General study findings and limits: Conclusively comparing naive with antigen-experienced cells was impossible with unsorted PBMCs. The authors considered diversity estimates from one million T cells to be underestimates. Donors of long life had a larger count of naive CD4+ cells and greater diversity than aged donors.

Comments on this clonotype: The target antigen is unknown.

Combining a sample-barcoded 5' primer with a J-beta primer mix, a second PCR ran for roughly 7 to 11 cycles. A template-switch adaptor that had 12 random nucleotides put a tag on each cDNA molecule. TCRdb re-called the 5' RACE reads with MiXCR, one entry per CDR3 protein. The sample includes about 640,000 distinct CDR3 sequences, under 65% seen only once; the top ten take over 35%. Germline V gives CDR1 SGHTA, CDR2 FQGNSA. The V gene end was trimmed by 4 bases and the J gene end by 1 base; junction bases not matched to a gene: 5. This CDR3 contains 15 residues. The sequenced sample consisted of blood. This sequence originates from a man aged 60 to 75 in good health. V gene TRBV7-2 combines with J gene TRBJ2-3; 7 nucleotides match TRBD2. The CDR3 protein is CASSSSGVRTDTQYF. CDR3 bases: TGTGCCAGCAGCTCAAGCGGGGTCCGCACAGATACGCAGTATTTT. Full variable domain (missing parts from reference TRBV7-2 and TRBJ2-3): GAGVSQSPSNKVTEKGKDVELRCDPISGHTALYWYRQSLGQGLEFLIYFQGNSAPDKSGLPSDRFSAERTGGSVSTLTIQRTQQEDSAVYLCASSSSGVRTDTQYFGPGTRLTVL.